This TCR beta chain was identified in a study of T-cell memory formation after mild COVID-19. Study-level points and caveats: Among contracting clones, CD4+ were mainly CM/EM and CD8+ enriched in EMRA. That cross-reactive memory joined was suggested by some responding clones appearing in pre-infection memory. Day 15 to 85 contracting clones showed balanced CD4/CD8; day 15 to 37 expanders favored CD4+.

As to this clonotype: The antigen remains undetermined.

V dropped 3 bases and J dropped 0; count of bases not matched to a gene: 5. The germline gives CDR1 SGDLS, CDR2 YYNGEE. CDR3 length: 15 amino acids. TCRdb reprocessed the 5' RACE reads via MiXCR and lists one record per CDR3 protein. The sample consists of roughly 300,000 distinct CDR3 sequences, 8% to 10% of them appearing once. The TCR sequence derives from a young man who had mild COVID-19 (a few samples of this study predate the infection). Cell type and time point are not known. The gene calls are TRBV9 and TRBJ1-1; 7 nucleotides agree with TRBD1. Sequenced material: PBMCs or a T cell subset sorted from them (not recorded which). In nucleotides, the CDR3 is TGTGCCAGCAGCGCCCGACAGGGAGTGAACACTGAAGCTTTCTTT. It specifies CASSARQGVNTEAFF. The entire variable domain, with the rest obtained from reference TRBV9 and TRBJ1-1, is as follows: DSGVTQTPKHLITATGQRVTLRCSPRSGDLSVYWYQQSLDQGLQFLIQYYNGEERAKGNILERFSAQQFPDLHSELNLSSLELGDSALYFCASSARQGVNTEAFFGQGTRLTVV.